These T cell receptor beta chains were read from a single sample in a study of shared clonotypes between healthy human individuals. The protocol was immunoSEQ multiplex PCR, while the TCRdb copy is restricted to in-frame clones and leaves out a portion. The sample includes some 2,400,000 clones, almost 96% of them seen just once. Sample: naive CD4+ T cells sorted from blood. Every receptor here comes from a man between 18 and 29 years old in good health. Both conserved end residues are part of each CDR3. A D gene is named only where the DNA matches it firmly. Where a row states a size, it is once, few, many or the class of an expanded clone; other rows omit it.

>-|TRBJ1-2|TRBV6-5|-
CASSSRGVRGYTF
TGTGCCAGCAGTTCCAGGGGCGTTAGGGGCTACACCTTC
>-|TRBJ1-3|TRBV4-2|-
CASSQDFLQGTGNTIYF
TGTGCCAGCAGCCAAGATTTCCTGCAGGGGACCGGAAACACCATATATTTT
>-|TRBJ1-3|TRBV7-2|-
CASSVRWGPGNTIYF
TGTGCCAGCAGCGTTAGATGGGGTCCTGGAAACACCATATATTTT
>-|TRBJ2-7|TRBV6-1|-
CASGGWLSSYEQYF
TGTGCCAGCGGAGGGTGGTTGAGCTCCTACGAGCAGTACTTC
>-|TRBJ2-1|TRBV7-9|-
CASSLSGAYNEQFF
TGTGCCAGCAGCCTTAGCGGAGCCTACAATGAGCAGTTCTTC
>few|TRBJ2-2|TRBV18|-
CASSPAGFDNTGELFF
TGTGCCAGCTCCCCCGCCGGATTTGATAACACCGGGGAGCTGTTTTTT
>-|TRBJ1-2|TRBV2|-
CASSEYEGLGYTF
TGTGCCAGCAGTGAATACGAAGGGCTAGGCTACACCTTC
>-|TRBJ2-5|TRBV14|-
CASSRIQGGGETQYF
TGTGCCAGCAGCCGTATACAGGGCGGAGGGGAGACCCAGTACTTC
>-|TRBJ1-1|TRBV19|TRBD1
CASSMRAGGANTEAFF
TGTGCCAGTAGTATGCGGGCAGGGGGCGCAAACACTGAAGCTTTCTTT
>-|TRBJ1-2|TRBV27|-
CASSYRESSSGYTF
TGTGCCAGCAGTTACCGGGAATCGAGTTCTGGCTACACCTTC
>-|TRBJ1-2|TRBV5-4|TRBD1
CASSLPGQGGYTF
TGTGCCAGCAGCTTGCCGGGACAGGGCGGCTACACCTTC
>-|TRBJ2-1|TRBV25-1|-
CGHHGTYNEQFF
TGTGGCCACCACGGCACCTACAATGAGCAGTTCTTC
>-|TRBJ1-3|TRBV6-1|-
CASGPPPGNTIYF
TGTGCCAGCGGACCCCCCCCAGGAAACACCATATATTTT
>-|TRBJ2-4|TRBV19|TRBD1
CASSATGGKNIQYF
TGTGCCAGTAGCGCCACAGGGGGCAAAAACATTCAGTACTTC
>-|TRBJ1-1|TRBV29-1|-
CSVGTGAATEAFF
TGCAGCGTCGGGACGGGCGCGGCCACTGAAGCTTTCTTT
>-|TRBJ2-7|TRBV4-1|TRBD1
CASRYSGTGTYEQYF
TGCGCCAGCCGCTACTCCGGGACAGGGACATACGAGCAGTACTTC
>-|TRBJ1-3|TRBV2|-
CASSEGPREGLGIYF
TGTGCCAGCAGTGAAGGGCCTCGGGAGGGACTTGGCATATATTTT
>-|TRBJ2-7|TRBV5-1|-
CATSTGISYEQYF
TGCGCCACCTCCACCGGGATCTCCTACGAGCAGTACTTC
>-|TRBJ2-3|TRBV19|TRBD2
CASRTGTNTDTQYF
TGTGCCAGTAGAACCGGGACTAACACAGATACGCAGTATTTT
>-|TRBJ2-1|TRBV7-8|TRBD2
CASSLGGGLALRLLDNEQFF
TGTGCCAGCAGCTTAGGGGGCGGACTAGCCCTAAGGCTCCTCGACAATGAGCAGTTCTTC
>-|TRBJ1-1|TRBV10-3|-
CAISGAVNTEAFF
TGTGCCATCAGTGGGGCTGTGAACACTGAAGCTTTCTTT
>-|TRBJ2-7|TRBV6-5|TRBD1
CATRTGHYEQYF
TGTGCCACCAGGACAGGCCACTACGAGCAGTACTTC
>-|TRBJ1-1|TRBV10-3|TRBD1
CAISVRQGAGNTEAFF
TGTGCCATCAGTGTCAGACAGGGGGCAGGTAACACTGAAGCTTTCTTT
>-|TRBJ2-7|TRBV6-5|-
CASSLGSSYEQYF
TGTGCCAGCAGTTTGGGAAGCTCCTACGAGCAGTACTTC
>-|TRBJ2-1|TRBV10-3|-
CAITGTPGTEQFF
TGTGCCATTACTGGGACCCCCGGGACTGAGCAGTTCTTC
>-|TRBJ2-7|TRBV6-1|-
CASSEAPRSPYEQYF
TGTGCCAGCAGTGAAGCCCCCAGGTCTCCTTACGAGCAGTACTTC
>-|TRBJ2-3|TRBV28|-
CASSLIPYSTDTQYF
TGTGCCAGCAGTTTAATCCCTTACAGCACAGATACGCAGTATTTT
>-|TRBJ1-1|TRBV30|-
CAWSLVIGSAGAFF
TGTGCCTGGAGTCTTGTCATAGGGAGTGCTGGAGCTTTCTTT
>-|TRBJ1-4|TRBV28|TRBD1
CASSPAAGGGTNEKLFF
TGTGCCAGCAGCCCCGCGGCAGGGGGTGGGACTAATGAAAAACTGTTTTTT
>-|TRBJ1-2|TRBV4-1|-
CASSHRDGNYGYTF
TGCGCCAGCAGCCACCGGGACGGTAACTATGGCTACACCTTC
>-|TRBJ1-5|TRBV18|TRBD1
CASSSTGVNNQPQHF
TGTGCCAGCTCATCGACAGGGGTAAACAATCAGCCCCAGCATTTT
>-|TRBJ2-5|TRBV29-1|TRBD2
CSFGEGRETQYF
TGCAGCTTTGGGGAGGGACGAGAGACCCAGTACTTC
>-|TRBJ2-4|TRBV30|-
CAWGQAKNIQYF
TGTGCCTGGGGACAAGCCAAAAACATTCAGTACTTC
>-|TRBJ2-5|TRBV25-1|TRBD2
CASSGTPSAGVEEQYF
TGTGCCAGCAGTGGGACCCCATCTGCGGGAGTGGAGGAGCAGTACTTC
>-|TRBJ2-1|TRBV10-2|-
CASTGFYNEQFF
TGCGCCAGCACCGGCTTCTACAATGAGCAGTTCTTC
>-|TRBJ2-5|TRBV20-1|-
CSAQREETQYF
TGCAGTGCCCAGCGGGAAGAGACCCAGTACTTC
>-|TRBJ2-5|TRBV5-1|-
CASSFTGQETQYF
TGCGCCAGCAGCTTCACAGGACAAGAGACCCAGTACTTC
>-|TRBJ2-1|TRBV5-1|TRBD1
CASSGGQGYNEQFF
TGCGCCAGCAGCGGCGGACAGGGCTACAATGAGCAGTTCTTC
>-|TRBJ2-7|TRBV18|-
CASSPGGDEQYF
TGTGCCAGCTCACCAGGCGGCGACGAGCAGTACTTC
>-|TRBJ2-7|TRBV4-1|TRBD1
CASSQDSGTESYEQYF
TGCGCCAGCAGCCAAGATTCAGGGACAGAGTCCTACGAGCAGTACTTC
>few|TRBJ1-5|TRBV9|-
CASSTDSNQPQHF
TGTGCCAGCAGCACAGATAGCAATCAGCCCCAGCATTTT
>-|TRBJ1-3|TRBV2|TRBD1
CASIRTGGSSGNTIYF
TGTGCCAGCATTCGGACAGGGGGTTCCTCTGGAAACACCATATATTTT
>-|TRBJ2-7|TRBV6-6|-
CASSRQYYEQYF
TGTGCCAGCAGTAGACAGTACTACGAGCAGTACTTC